These 12 T cell receptor beta chains came from one sample sequenced in a study of T cell repertoires in cytomegalovirus infection. TCRdb re-derived calls from the reads in MiXCR, one entry per CDR3 protein. The table records 300,000 to 400,000 distinct CDR3 sequences, around 25% of them present only once. Antigens for these TCRs are unknown. The sample consisted of cultured PBMCs, taken from culture after CMV antigen stimulation. Receptors were obtained from a human donor in good health (CMV status not recorded). Some clones in this sample may be carry-over from other donors' samples.

This chain connects TRBV4-3 to TRBJ2-1; D is unclear. Trimming removed 3 bases at V and 5 bases at J, with 8 bases between. Germline V gene data show CDR1 as LGHNA and CDR2 as YSLEER. This CDR3 is built from 13 residues. The CDR3 DNA sequence: TGCGCCAGCAGCCACACTACGAACAATGAGCAGTTCTTC. Its translation is CASSHTTNNEQFF.

The sample holds a few counts of this clonotype. The chain carries TRBV20-1 and TRBJ2-5; 16 positions match TRBD2. The CDR3 loop spans 20 amino acids. Unmatched junction bases numbered 19, after V lost 5 bases and J lost 4 bases. Germline CDR1 reads DFQATT; CDR2 reads SNEGSKA (reference sequence). The CDR3 is CSAPRPGLAGGFIAGETQYF. The CDR3 DNA reads TGCAGTGCTCCCCGCCCGGGACTAGCGGGAGGGTTTATCGCTGGAGAGACCCAGTACTTC.

This clonotype occurred many times. CDR3 residues: CASSLARVREQFF. The CDR3 nucleotides read TGTGCCAGCAGCCTCGCCCGGGTGCGTGAGCAGTTCTTC. V usage is TRBV7-2 and J usage is TRBJ2-1; D remains ambiguous. There are 13 residues in the CDR3. V lost 5 bases, J lost 9 bases, and 14 bases lay in between. Germline V CDR1 and CDR2: SGHTA, FQGNSA.

The V call is TRBV12-3 or TRBV12-4, the J call TRBJ2-3, with D unresolved. V lost 6 bases, J lost 0 bases, and 13 bases lay in between. The CDR3 is made up of 15 amino acids. The CDR3 sequence is CASSPPSVSTDTQYF. CDR3 DNA: TGTGCCAGCAGCCCCCCCTCGGTTAGCACAGATACGCAGTATTTT.

V gene TRBV7-9 combines with J gene TRBJ2-1; 7 bases align to TRBD2. Trimming removed 0 bases from V and 6 bases from J; junction bases left unmatched: 14. In germline, CDR1 is SEHNR, CDR2 FQNEAQ (reference sequence). The CDR3 contains 18 residues. The CDR3 reads CASSLAGGGASGRNEQFF. CDR3 nucleotides: TGTGCCAGCAGCTTAGCGGGAGGAGGGGCTAGCGGACGCAATGAGCAGTTCTTC.

V is TRBV7-2 and J is TRBJ2-5, with a weak D call TRBD2 (5 bases). This CDR3 is 13 amino acids long. Trimming shortened V by 5 bases and J by 5 bases, and 12 bases separated the two germline ends. Germline assignment: CDR1 SGHTA and CDR2 FQGNSA. CDR3 nucleotides: TGTGCCAGCAGCCCCCGGTGGAGGGAGACCCAGTACTTC. Translated, it gives CASSPRWRETQYF.

The rearrangement uses TRBV6-2 or TRBV6-3 and TRBJ2-3, with D perhaps TRBD2 (6 bases). The germline CDR1 and CDR2 sequences are MNHEY and SVGEGT. The CDR3 contains 15 residues. V was trimmed by 5 bases and J by 1 base, leaving 13 bases between them. This chain's CDR3 is CASSRRLGGTDTQYF. CDR3 DNA sequence: TGTGCCAGCAGTCGAAGACTAGGCGGCACAGATACGCAGTATTTT.

This clonotype was counted at least ten times. Here the CDR3 reads CASSPDQVQETQYF. CDR3 DNA: TGTGCCAGCAGTCCCGACCAGGTACAAGAGACCCAGTACTTC. The chain uses TRBV28 and TRBJ2-5; D unclear. The CDR3 consists of 14 residues. V lost 5 bases, J lost 2 bases, and 12 bases lay in between. Germline CDR1 reads MDHEN; CDR2 reads SYDVKM.

In its sample, this clonotype was seen a few times. V gene TRBV3-1 combines with J gene TRBJ1-2; D may be TRBD1 (6 bases). The germline CDR1 and CDR2 sequences are LGHDT and YNNKEL (reference sequence). The CDR3 covers 15 residues. Trimming pared 7 bases from V and 6 bases from J, leaving 21 bases between. CDR3 sequence: CASNKRGGEQDGYTF. The CDR3 DNA sequence: TGTGCCAGCAACAAAAGGGGGGGGGAGCAGGATGGCTACACCTTC.

This clonotype appeared many times. The CDR3 sequence is CASSLRASGTDTQYF. The CDR3, as DNA: TGCGCCAGCAGCCTCCGGGCTAGCGGCACAGATACGCAGTATTTT. The chain recombines TRBV4-1 with TRBJ2-3; tentative D call: TRBD2 (6 bases). From germline, CDR1 is MGHRA and CDR2 YSYEKL. Trimming left V 4 bases short and J 1 base short, with 12 bases between. The CDR3 is 15 residues long.

This chain joins TRBV20-1 and TRBJ2-1; TRBD1 agrees at 9 bases. Germline V gene data show CDR1 as DFQATT and CDR2 as SNEGSKA (reference sequence). Losses at the gene ends were 2 bases for V and 7 bases for J; bases not matched to a gene: 6. This CDR3 comprises 14 residues. The CDR3 sequence is CSARSDRGYNEQFF. The CDR3 DNA follows: TGCAGTGCTAGATCGGACAGGGGTTATAATGAGCAGTTCTTC.

The chain employs TRBV5-6 and TRBJ1-5; no reliable D call. CDR3 size: 12 residues. The V end lost 6 bases, the J end lost 4 bases, and 8 bases lay between the germline ends. Germline V gene sequence: CDR1 SGHDT, CDR2 YYEEEE. The CDR3 spells CASKAANQPQHF. In DNA, the CDR3 is TGTGCCAGCAAGGCAGCTAATCAGCCCCAGCATTTT.